The 23 T cell receptor beta chains given below trace back to one sample, sequenced in a study of cytomegalovirus exposure and HLA in healthy donors. PCR was performed using 60 Vbeta and 13 Jbeta primers. Measured with immunoSEQ multiplex PCR; TCRdb has only the in-frame clones, and not every one. The sample includes some 130,000 clones, approximately 82% of them seen just once. The sequenced sample consisted of PBMCs. Receptors originate from a boy between 2 and 15 years old in good health and CMV-seronegative.

This clone appeared a single time. The gene calls are TRBV5-1 and TRBJ2-2; the match to TRBD2 covers 10 bases. J was trimmed by 7 bases and V by 5 bases; bases with no gene match: 8. This CDR3 region has 15 residues. In germline, CDR1 is SGHRS, CDR2 YFSETQ. The CDR3 protein is CASRLSGGASGELFF. CDR3 DNA sequence: TGCGCCAGCAGATTGAGCGGGGGGGCGAGCGGGGAGCTGTTTTTT.

On this clone: Within the sample, other DNA sequences also encode this same CDR3. The chain has TRBV4-1 and TRBJ1-1; D ambiguous. Germline assignment: CDR1 MGHRA and CDR2 YSYEKL. With 1 base removed from V and 4 bases from J, the gap between germline ends came to 7 bases. The CDR3 covers 13 residues. CDR3 sequence reads: CASSQVGGTEAFF. The CDR3 DNA reads TGCGCCAGCAGCCAAGTGGGAGGCACTGAAGCTTTCTTT.

The V and J genes are TRBV19 and TRBJ1-1; 9 nucleotides align to TRBD1. Looked up from germline, CDR1 is LNHDA and CDR2 is SQIVND (reference sequence). The CDR3 is 13 residues long. With V trimmed by 8 bases and J by 3 bases, 4 bases remained unmatched. For the CDR3, the DNA is TGTGCCAGTCTACAGGGGGCGGACACTGAAGCTTTCTTT. As protein: CASLQGADTEAFF.

V and J are TRBV11-3 and TRBJ2-3, with TRBD2 matching 11 bases. This CDR3 contains 19 residues. CDR1 is SGHNT, CDR2 YENEEA, per germline. V lost 1 base and J lost 2; bases outside the gene matches: 11. CDR3 amino acids: CASSLARWGSGRDTDTQYF. CDR3 in DNA: TGTGCCAGCAGCTTAGCCCGCTGGGGTAGCGGGAGGGACACAGATACGCAGTATTTT.

This clone is a singleton in its sample. The rearrangement uses TRBV2 and TRBJ2-7, with 10 bases fitting TRBD2. The CDR3 sequence is 16 residues long. Looked up from germline, CDR1 is SNHLY and CDR2 is FYNNEI. V lost 2 bases and J lost 0; bases outside the gene matches: 4. CDR3 nucleotides: TGTGCCAGCAGTGAACTAGCGGGAGAAAGCTCCTACGAGCAGTACGTC. It translates to CASSELAGESSYEQYV.

The chain links TRBV30 to TRBJ1-1, with D unclear. The V and J ends lost 1 base and 2 bases respectively, with 8 bases between them. The germline V gene encodes CDR1 GTSNPN and CDR2 SVGIG (reference sequence). CDR3 length equals 13 residues. This chain's CDR3 is CAWSAFVNTEAFF. The CDR3 coding sequence is TGTGCCTGGAGTGCCTTCGTCAACACTGAAGCTTTCTTT.

The rearrangement joins TRBV29-1 to TRBJ2-7, with 8 bases lining up with TRBD1. CDR1 SQVTM and CDR2 ANQGSEA come from the germline V gene. The CDR3 has 19 amino acids. The V gene end was trimmed by 4 bases and the J gene end by 2 bases; junction bases not matched to a gene: 22. CDR3 in DNA: TGCAGCGTTGTACCCGGCCGGGACAGGTCAGTTCTAGCACCCTACGAGCAGTACTTC. Its translation is CSVVPGRDRSVLAPYEQYF.

The V call is TRBV19, the J call TRBJ1-2, with a tentative D call TRBD1 (5 bases). The CDR3 extends over 14 amino acids. Trimming left V 8 bases short and J 8 bases short, with 21 bases between. Germline V gene data show CDR1 as LNHDA and CDR2 as SQIVND (reference sequence). In nucleotides, the CDR3 is TGTGCCAGTCCAACCAGGGCGGACAAGGTGGGCTACACCTTC. This gives the protein CASPTRADKVGYTF.

Only a few counts were recorded for this clone. The J gene is TRBJ1-1, the V gene TRBV6-5; tentative D call: TRBD1 (6 bases). The V end was cut by 6 bases, the J end by 4 bases, with 15 bases between. Looked up from germline, CDR1 is MNHEY and CDR2 is SVGAGI. CDR3 length: 14 residues. CDR3 loop: CASSRRDKGTEAFF. CDR3 bases: TGTGCCAGCAGCCGCCGGGACAAAGGCACTGAAGCTTTCTTT.

For this clone: Other DNA sequences of this sample code for an identical CDR3. The chain couples TRBV6-4 to TRBJ2-1, with 7 nucleotides matching TRBD2. J gave up 4 bases and V 0 bases, and 3 bases lay outside the gene matches. The germline V gene encodes CDR1 MRHNA and CDR2 SNTAGT. This CDR3 region has 15 residues. In DNA form, the CDR3 reads TGTGCCAGCAGTGACTCTACGGGAGGATACAATGAGCAGTTCTTC. This encodes CASSDSTGGYNEQFF.

The V and J genes are TRBV10-1 and TRBJ2-1; 11 positions agree with TRBD2. This CDR3 region has 19 residues. Germline trimming cut 5 bases from V and 2 bases from J; bases unmatched to any gene: 14. Germline loops: CDR1 WNHNN, CDR2 SYGVQD (reference sequence). The CDR3 here is CASSLPPAGTSGTYNEQFF. The DNA of the CDR3 is TGCGCCAGCAGTCTGCCCCCCGCAGGGACTAGCGGTACCTACAATGAGCAGTTCTTC.

The V gene is TRBV29-1, the J gene TRBJ2-5; 8 bases are a match to TRBD2. The CDR3 loop spans 14 amino acids. Trimming took 3 bases from V and 3 from J; bases not matched to a gene: 6. CDR1 and CDR2 from the germline V gene are SQVTM and ANQGSEA. The CDR3 bases are TGCAGCGTTGAGACCGGGGGGGGAAAAGAGACCCAGTACTTC. This encodes CSVETGGGKETQYF.

The chain combines TRBV23-1 with TRBJ2-2; 8 bases agree with TRBD1. TRBV23-1 is noted as an ORF with a role that remains uncertain. This CDR3 has 18 amino acids. With 0 bases clipped from V and 0 bases from J, the junction kept 6 bases outside the gene matches. The CDR3 DNA reads TGCGCCAGCAGTCAATCGAGGGGGACAGGAGCGAACACCGGGGAGCTGTTTTTT. This sequence encodes CASSQSRGTGANTGELFF.

This rearrangement joins TRBV25-1 to TRBJ1-3; maybe TRBD1 (6 bases). The germline CDR1 and CDR2 sequences are MGHDK and SYGVNS. Deletions cut 1 base from V and 2 bases from J, with 9 bases between. The CDR3 covers 15 residues. This CDR3 reads CASSEWQGTGNTIYF. The CDR3 DNA follows: TGTGCCAGCAGTGAATGGCAGGGGACTGGAAACACCATATATTTT.

CDR3 nucleotides: TGTGCCAGCAGCGAGGGGGACACCCACTACGAGCAGTACTTC. As protein: CASSEGDTHYEQYF. This chain links TRBV6-5 with TRBJ2-7; weak D call: TRBD1 (6 bases). V lost 6 bases and J lost 3, with 15 bases in between. Germline CDR1 is MNHEY and CDR2 is SVGAGI. The length of the CDR3 is 14 residues.

The chain carries TRBV18 and TRBJ2-5; D remains unclear. CDR1 and CDR2 (germline): KGHSH, LQKENI. Trimming stripped 5 bases from V and 5 bases from J, with 6 bases between. This CDR3 comprises 11 residues. Here the CDR3 reads CASSGKETQYF. The CDR3 DNA sequence: TGTGCCAGCTCAGGCAAGGAGACCCAGTACTTC.

The chain carries TRBV27 and TRBJ2-1; maybe TRBD1 (6 bases). Germline V gives CDR1 MNHEY, CDR2 SMNVEV (reference sequence). V was cut by 6 bases and J by 0 bases, with 12 bases left in between. The CDR3 spans 15 residues. This CDR3 is CASSSGQSSYNEQFF. CDR3 nucleotides: TGTGCCAGCAGCTCAGGACAGAGCTCCTACAATGAGCAGTTCTTC.

The chain uses TRBV7-9 and TRBJ1-2, with 7 bases identical to TRBD1. This CDR3 is built from 13 residues. V trimming: 5 bases; J trimming: 8 bases; junction bases outside the gene matches: 8. Germline CDR1 SEHNR, CDR2 FQNEAQ (reference sequence). CDR3 DNA: TGTGCCAGCAGCCGCGACAGGGCGGACGGCTACACCTTC. It is translated as CASSRDRADGYTF.

The chain combines TRBV7-9 with TRBJ2-1, with a possible D match to TRBD1 (6 bases). There are 15 residues in the CDR3. The V end was cut by 5 bases, the J end by 1 base, with 12 bases between. Looked up from germline, CDR1 is SEHNR and CDR2 is FQNEAQ (reference sequence). The CDR3 loop reads CASSLYRVSYNEQFF. The DNA for the CDR3 is TGTGCCAGCAGCCTCTACAGGGTTTCCTACAATGAGCAGTTCTTC.

V usage is TRBV7-6 and J usage is TRBJ2-5; 16 bases line up with TRBD2. The CDR3 runs to 17 residues. Germline V gene sequence: CDR1 SGHVS, CDR2 FNYEAQ. With V trimmed by 4 bases and J by 4 bases, 6 bases remained unmatched. The CDR3 sequence: CASSWGGLAGGRETQYF. DNA of the CDR3: TGTGCCAGCAGCTGGGGGGGACTAGCGGGAGGGCGAGAGACCCAGTACTTC. The whole variable domain, filled in from reference TRBV7-6 and TRBJ2-5, reads GAGVSQSPRYKVTKRGQDVALRCDPISGHVSLYWYRQALGQGPEFLTYFNYEAQQDKSGLPNDRFSAERPEGSISTLTIQRTEQRDSAMYRCASSWGGLAGGRETQYFGPGTRLLVL.

This sequence joins TRBV30 and TRBJ1-6; D uncertain. Between the trimmed V and J ends, which lost 0 bases and 7 bases, there was a span of 10 bases. Germline CDR1 and CDR2: GTSNPN and SVGIG (reference sequence). This CDR3 region has 14 residues. CDR3 residues: CAWSVRVGNSPLHF. In nucleotides, the CDR3 is TGTGCCTGGAGTGTTCGGGTTGGCAATTCACCCCTCCACTTT. The whole variable domain, filled in from reference TRBV30 and TRBJ1-6, reads SQTIHQWPATLVQPVGSPLSLECTVEGTSNPNLYWYRQAAGRGLQLLFYSVGIGQISSEVPQNLSASRPQDRQFILSSKKLLLSDSGFYLCAWSVRVGNSPLHFGNGTRLTVT.

The CDR3: CSSRRGPYEQYV. CDR3 in DNA: TGTTCCAGCAGGAGAGGGCCCTACGAGCAGTACGTC. The chain carries TRBV7-9 and TRBJ2-7; D is perhaps TRBD2 (5 bases). Germline V gene sequence: CDR1 SEHNR, CDR2 FQNEAQ (reference sequence). The CDR3 loop spans 12 amino acids.

J is TRBJ1-3 and V is TRBV29-1; D ambiguous. V lost 0 bases to trimming and J lost 0 bases, with 6 bases between them. Germline-derived CDR1 and CDR2 are SQVTM and ANQGSEA. CDR3 length: 14 amino acids. The CDR3: CSVEERGSGNTIYF. In DNA form, the CDR3 reads TGCAGCGTTGAAGAACGGGGCTCTGGAAACACCATATATTTT.